One and the same sample provided the 3 T cell receptor beta chains below, sequenced in a study of blood T cell repertoires in COVID-19. Some clones are missing from TCRdb's copy, which holds only in-frame ones; the method was immunoSEQ multiplex PCR. The table shows under 250,000 clones, with about 83% occurring only once. The specimen sequenced was peripheral blood. These receptors were taken from a woman aged 45-65 years with active or convalescent COVID-19.

The chain joins TRBV7-2 to TRBJ2-2; 9 positions agree with TRBD1. This CDR3 contains 18 residues. CDR1 is SGHTA and CDR2 is FQGNSA in the germline V gene. After removal of 3 bases from V and 1 base from J, the junction contained 9 bases not matched to a gene. As DNA, the CDR3 is TGTGCCAGCAGCTTGACAGCTTCGGACAGGGGGAACACCGGGGAGCTGTTTTTT. Translation: CASSLTASDRGNTGELFF.

This chain joins TRBV5-6 and TRBJ2-5; D may be TRBD1 (5 bases). The V end was cut by 0 bases, the J end by 10 bases, with 19 bases between. The germline gives CDR1 SGHDT, CDR2 YYEEEE. This CDR3 is 15 amino acids long. The CDR3 sequence: CASSLGQLVGASQYF. The CDR3, as DNA: TGTGCCAGCAGCTTGGGACAGTTGGTCGGTGCGAGCCAGTACTTC.

V gene TRBV3-1 (or the pseudogene TRBV3-2) combines with J gene TRBJ1-1, with D unresolved. Germline V gives CDR1 LGHDT, CDR2 YNNKEL (reference sequence). The CDR3 sequence is 14 residues long. V dropped 0 bases and J dropped 5 bases, with 10 bases sitting between them. CDR3 loop: CASSQESGRTEAFF. The DNA for the CDR3 is TGTGCCAGCAGCCAAGAATCGGGTCGAACTGAAGCTTTCTTT.